This TCR beta chain was captured by sequencing in a study of T cell responses to AZD1222 COVID-19 vaccine. The table came from immunoSEQ multiplex PCR; TCRdb's copy has only in-frame clones and leaves some out. The data contain about 79,000 clones, about 91% of them singletons. The V end lost 6 bases, the J end lost 7 bases, and 15 bases lay between the germline ends. This CDR3 contains 13 residues. The chain carries TRBV12-3 or TRBV12-4 and TRBJ1-2; TRBD1 might be the D (6 bases). This TCR came from an adult in good health. The material sequenced was peripheral blood, taken on day 0 of MenACWY control vaccination. CDR3 protein: CASRTGQLGGYTF. The CDR3, as DNA: TGTGCCAGCAGAACCGGACAGTTGGGTGGCTACACCTTC.